The source of this T cell receptor (beta chain) is a study of T cells in Graves' hyperthyroidism and ophthalmopathy. Whole-study findings and limits: Ophthalmopathy cases were set apart from stable hyperthyroidism by a 13 V-J model.

Amplification of TCR beta CDR3 regions was performed using RNA transcripts as template. An initial round of RT-PCR targeting the TCR CDR3 relied on the HTBI primer set. MiXCR was run by TCRdb on the multiplex PCR reads, yielding one entry per CDR3 protein. The data show about 400,000 distinct CDR3 sequences, approximately 14% seen once. Trimming took 4 bases from V and 1 from J; bases not matched to a gene: 7. Germline CDR1 is SNHLY and CDR2 is FYNNEI. The CDR3 totals 16 residues. This clonotype came up many times. Antigen: not known. Participants, patients aged 18 to 65, had newly diagnosed hyperthyroidism with a duration under 2 months. Researchers barred patients who had uncontrolled infection, other autoimmune disease, pregnancy or lactation.

The sequencing sample was made of blood. This receptor was identified in a woman younger than 30 with Graves' hyperthyroidism. The chain uses TRBV2 and TRBJ2-3; 8 bases are shared with TRBD1. CDR3 coding DNA: TGTGCCAGCAGTGGCGGGTCAGGGGGCCGCACAGATACGCAGTATTTT. This sequence encodes CASSGGSGGRTDTQYF.